This TCR beta chain stems from a study of blood T cell repertoires in COVID-19. Study as a whole: Specimens from acute and convalescent COVID-19 originated in the United States, Italy and Spain. In each case, the material was cDNA or gDNA derived from T cells, B-cell-depleted T cells, or PBMCs.

This CDR3 region has 13 residues. J was trimmed by 6 bases and V by 3 bases; bases with no gene match: 5. In germline, CDR1 is KGHSH, CDR2 LQKENI. In the original workflow: Amplification of reference gene primers was used by the study to estimate nucleated cell counts. This table comes from immunoSEQ multiplex PCR, and its TCRdb copy is limited to in-frame clones, with some not included. That table supplies the V and J calls and clone size; D and trimming were determined from the DNA. The sample consists of some 220,000 clones, 84% of them appearing once. J is TRBJ2-7 and V is TRBV18; 7 nucleotides line up with TRBD2. What was sequenced was peripheral blood. This clonotype originated in a woman older than 75 with active or convalescent COVID-19. The CDR3 region is CASSPGLDREQYF. In DNA form, the CDR3 reads TGTGCCAGCTCACCCGGACTAGATCGCGAGCAGTACTTC.